The rows below give T cell receptor beta chains drawn from one sample of a study of blood T cell repertoires in COVID-19. Generated by immunoSEQ multiplex PCR, the TCRdb table keeps only in-frame clones and is missing some. The sample records approximately 69,000 clones, approximately 79% being singletons. Sequencing was carried out using peripheral blood. These receptors were obtained from a man in his sixties with acute or convalescent COVID-19. Each CDR3 is given with its conserved first and last residue. D genes are given only for firm matches. Clone size is stated in some rows and not others, as once, few, many or a class when expanded.

CDR3 protein	CDR3 DNA	J gene	D gene	V gene	clone size
CASSFSTENTEAFF	TGTGCCAGCAGCTTTTCGACAGAAAACACTGAAGCTTTCTTT	TRBJ1-1	.	TRBV5-5	.
CASSQDSNTIYF	TGCGCCAGCAGCCAAGATAGTAACACCATATATTTT	TRBJ1-3	.	TRBV4-3	.
CASSSRGLYYGYTF	TGTGCCAGCAGCTCCAGGGGTTTATACTATGGCTACACCTTC	TRBJ1-2	.	TRBV7-8	.
CASSGSDRPYSGNTIYF	TGTGCCAGCAGCGGGTCGGACAGGCCCTACTCTGGAAACACCATATATTTT	TRBJ1-3	TRBD1	TRBV9	.
CASSNRGVYGYTF	TGTGCCAGCAGTAACAGGGGCGTCTATGGCTACACCTTC	TRBJ1-2	TRBD1	TRBV6-2/TRBV6-3	.
CASSLSLAGSYNEQFF	TGTGCCAGCAGCTTAAGTCTCGCGGGGTCCTACAATGAGCAGTTCTTC	TRBJ2-1	.	TRBV7-9	.
CASRQAGIQETQYF	TGTGCCAGCAGACAAGCCGGGATCCAAGAGACCCAGTACTTC	TRBJ2-5	.	TRBV6-5	once
CASSLVSNQETQYF	TGTGCCAGCAGCTTGGTTTCTAACCAAGAGACCCAGTACTTC	TRBJ2-5	.	TRBV5-4	.
CASSPKWTGGAEAFF	TGTGCCAGCAGCCCCAAATGGACGGGGGGGGCTGAAGCTTTCTTT	TRBJ1-1	.	TRBV3-1/TRBV3-2	.
CASSGQINTEAFF	TGCGCCAGCAGTGGCCAGATTAACACTGAAGCTTTCTTT	TRBJ1-1	.	TRBV10-1	.
CASSNGGRDLNGYTF	TGTGCCAGCAGCAATGGAGGAAGGGATTTGAATGGCTACACCTTC	TRBJ1-2	.	TRBV11-1	.
CASSAGFYGYTF	TGTGCCAGCAGCGCGGGGTTCTATGGCTACACCTTC	TRBJ1-2	.	TRBV5-8	.
CASVRGDTDTQYF	TGTGCCAGTGTGCGGGGGGACACAGATACGCAGTATTTT	TRBJ2-3	TRBD2	TRBV19	.
CASKYSSGSEGEQFF	TGTGCCAGCAAGTATAGTAGCGGATCCGAGGGTGAGCAGTTCTTC	TRBJ2-1	.	TRBV2	.
CASSLGTVGRGPQHF	TGTGCCAGCAGCCTGGGGACAGTCGGCCGGGGGCCCCAGCATTTT	TRBJ1-5	TRBD1	TRBV3-1/TRBV3-2	.
CASSYDTEAFF	TGTGCCAGCAGCTATGACACTGAAGCTTTCTTT	TRBJ1-1	.	TRBV2	.
CASIGGGYETQYF	TGTGCCAGCATTGGGGGGGGGTACGAGACCCAGTACTTC	TRBJ2-5	TRBD2	TRBV2	.
CASSIGGQSYEQYF	TGTGCCAGTAGTATAGGGGGACAGAGCTACGAGCAGTACTTC	TRBJ2-7	TRBD1	TRBV19	.
CASSGADQETQYF	TGTGCCAGCAGTGGGGCAGACCAAGAGACCCAGTACTTC	TRBJ2-5	.	TRBV6-2/TRBV6-3	.
CASTHRVWNEKLFF	TGTGCCAGTACCCACAGGGTCTGGAATGAAAAACTGTTTTTT	TRBJ1-4	.	TRBV19	.
CASSPPAFNSPLHF	TGTGCCAGTAGTCCTCCAGCGTTTAATTCACCCCTCCACTTT	TRBJ1-6	.	TRBV19	.
CASSSIPLSRGRFTEAFF	TGTGCCAGCAGTTCAATCCCTCTTTCCAGGGGGCGCTTCACTGAAGCTTTCTTT	TRBJ1-1	TRBD1	TRBV27	.
CASSPSASGRTEAFF	TGTGCCAGCTCACCAAGTGCCAGCGGGAGAACTGAAGCTTTCTTT	TRBJ1-1	.	TRBV18	.
CASSLLSGGEKLFF	TGTGCCAGCAGCTTGTTGTCAGGGGGTGAAAAACTGTTTTTT	TRBJ1-4	TRBD1	TRBV5-8	.
CASSSGQGAGYNSPLHF	TGTGCCAGCAGCTCCGGACAGGGGGCTGGGTATAATTCACCCCTCCACTTT	TRBJ1-6	TRBD1	TRBV7-2	few
CASSRRDRGQQSATYEQYF	TGCGCCAGCAGTCGAAGGGACAGGGGGCAACAAAGCGCTACCTACGAGCAGTACTTC	TRBJ2-7	TRBD1	TRBV4-1	.
CASRGTGLNTGELFF	TGTGCCAGCAGGGGGACAGGACTAAACACCGGGGAGCTGTTTTTT	TRBJ2-2	TRBD1	TRBV2	once
CASSRLAGGVDTQYF	TGTGCCAGCAGCAGACTAGCGGGGGGTGTTGATACGCAGTATTTT	TRBJ2-3	TRBD2	TRBV7-3	once
CATKPTGSEQYF	TGTGCCACCAAGCCGACAGGGTCCGAGCAGTACTTC	TRBJ2-7	TRBD1	TRBV10-3	.
CASSPEAGGLTDTQYF	TGTGCCAGCAGCCCGGAGGCAGGGGGCCTCACAGATACGCAGTATTTT	TRBJ2-3	TRBD1	TRBV5-8	.
CASSPGDTGELFF	TGTGCCAGCAGCCCCGGGGACACCGGGGAGCTGTTTTTT	TRBJ2-2	.	TRBV9	.
CASSLLRDRSSYEQYF	TGTGCCAGCAGCTTACTTAGGGACAGGAGCTCCTACGAGCAGTACTTC	TRBJ2-7	TRBD1	TRBV11-3	.
CATLTGDTGELFF	TGTGCCACCCTGACAGGGGACACCGGGGAGCTGTTTTTT	TRBJ2-2	TRBD1	TRBV6-5	once
CASSPQQGAGSGNTIYF	TGTGCCAGCTCACCACAACAAGGGGCTGGCTCTGGAAACACCATATATTTT	TRBJ1-3	.	TRBV18	.
CASSRTGGHTDTQYF	TGCGCCAGCAGCCGGACAGGGGGACACACAGATACGCAGTATTTT	TRBJ2-3	TRBD1	TRBV5-1	.